This T cell receptor (beta chain) was captured in a study of blood T cell repertoires in COVID-19. Turning to the study itself: COVID-19 samples, acute and convalescent, were from the United States, Italy and Spain. PBMCs, B-cell-depleted T cells, or T cells were the source of the cDNA or gDNA that made up the material.

CDR1 SGDLS and CDR2 YYNGEE come from the germline V gene. This CDR3 spans 15 amino acids. V was trimmed by 0 bases and J by 3 bases, leaving 13 bases between them. As processed by the authors: Estimation of nucleated cell counts was performed using reference gene primer amplification. Here immunoSEQ multiplex PCR was the method, and the copy in TCRdb shows in-frame clones only, minus some. D and trimming come from the DNA, and the V and J calls and clone size come from that table. Here the sample spans about 120,000 clones, less than 90% being singletons. This TCR was recovered from an elderly man with active or convalescent COVID-19. Sequencing used peripheral blood. The gene calls are TRBV9 and TRBJ2-7; D gene unclear. As DNA, the CDR3 is TGTGCCAGCAGCGTAGATCTGGGCTACGGCTACGAGCAGTACTTC. Its protein is CASSVDLGYGYEQYF.